This passage covers 9 T cell receptor beta chains from one sample sequenced in a study of T cells in Graves' hyperthyroidism and ophthalmopathy. Amplification of TCR beta CDR3 regions used RNA as the template. A set of HTBI primers served as the primers for a first-round RT-PCR of the TCR CDR3. In TCRdb, the multiplex PCR reads were re-called with MiXCR into one record per CDR3 protein. The sample lists around 290,000 distinct CDR3 sequences, roughly 14% occurring once. The sequencing sample was made of blood. Receptors originate from a woman aged 30 to 39 with Graves' hyperthyroidism that later progressed to Graves' ophthalmopathy.

This clonotype was seen repeatedly, ten times or more. The genes are TRBV24-1 and TRBJ1-1; D possibly corresponds to TRBD1 (5 bases). Germline V gene lookup returns CDR1 KGHDR and CDR2 SFDVKD. The CDR3 is made up of 13 amino acids. Trimming stripped 2 bases from V and 8 bases from J, with 11 bases between. Written as DNA, the CDR3 is TGTGCCACCAGTGATTCTAGACGGGACGAAGCTTTCTTT. Protein sequence: CATSDSRRDEAFF.

This clonotype was seen many times. V gene TRBV5-1 combines with J gene TRBJ2-2; 7 bases agree with TRBD1. The V gene end was trimmed by 2 bases and the J gene end by 5 bases; junction bases not matched to a gene: 9. Germline assignment: CDR1 SGHRS and CDR2 YFSETQ. The CDR3 has 16 amino acids. This CDR3 is CASSFNPAGGTGELFF. The CDR3 nucleotides are TGCGCCAGCAGCTTTAACCCCGCAGGGGGAACCGGGGAGCTGTTTTTT. Based on the CDR3 plus reference TRBV5-1 and TRBJ2-2, the full variable domain is KAGVTQTPRYLIKTRGQQVTLSCSPISGHRSVSWYQQTPGQGLQFLFEYFSETQRNKGNFPGRFSGRQFSNSRSEMNVSTLELGDSALYLCASSFNPAGGTGELFFGEGSRLTVL.

This clonotype showed up many times. The V gene is TRBV20-1, the J gene TRBJ2-3; the D gene is possibly TRBD2 (5 bases). CDR1 is DFQATT and CDR2 is SNEGSKA in the germline V gene (reference sequence). The CDR3 extends over 13 amino acids. The V end was cut by 8 bases, the J end by 1 base, with 13 bases between. The CDR3 loop is CSSEDGGTDTQYF. CDR3 DNA: TGCAGTTCCGAGGACGGGGGCACAGATACGCAGTATTTT.

The chain couples TRBV2 to TRBJ1-1, with D tentatively TRBD1 (6 bases). The CDR3 totals 17 residues. CDR1 and CDR2 (germline): SNHLY, FYNNEI. V was clipped by 4 bases and J by 0 bases, with 18 bases between them. The CDR3 loop reads CASSANRAESLNTEAFF. The CDR3 nucleotides read TGTGCCAGCAGTGCCAACAGGGCGGAAAGCCTGAACACTGAAGCTTTCTTT.

This clonotype was observed many times. The chain links TRBV13 to TRBJ2-2; D is perhaps TRBD1 (6 bases). The V gene lost 4 bases and the J gene lost 1 base, with 16 bases spanning the gap. CDR1 is PRHDT, CDR2 FYEKMQ, per germline (reference sequence). The CDR3 loop spans 17 amino acids. CDR3 amino acids: CASSSSPGTLNTGELFF. Written as DNA, the CDR3 is TGTGCCAGCAGCTCATCTCCCGGGACACTGAACACCGGGGAGCTGTTTTTT. The whole variable domain, remainder taken from reference TRBV13 and TRBJ2-2, is AAGVIQSPRHLIKEKRETATLKCYPIPRHDTVYWYQQGPGQDPQFLISFYEKMQSDKGSIPDRFSAQQFSDYHSELNMSSLELGDSALYFCASSSSPGTLNTGELFFGEGSRLTVL.

The chain carries TRBV6-1 and TRBJ2-5; D uncertain. Deletions cut 7 bases from V and 5 bases from J, with 14 bases between. This CDR3 comprises 13 residues. Germline values: CDR1 MNHNS, CDR2 SASEGT. CDR3 sequence reads: CASNKKVRETQYF. CDR3 bases: TGTGCCAGCAACAAGAAGGTTCGCGAGACCCAGTACTTC.

This clonotype showed up many times. The chain uses TRBV12-3 or TRBV12-4 and TRBJ1-1, with D uncertain. There are 12 residues in the CDR3. Trimming took 1 base from V and 8 from J, leaving 8 bases between them. As DNA, the CDR3 is TGTGCCAGCAGTTTAGACGATTTGGAAGCTTTCTTT. Protein product: CASSLDDLEAFF.

This clonotype was seen a few times. This could be a read error, since a much larger clone is one nucleotide away. CDR3 residues: CASSYGAAGATYEQYF. The CDR3 DNA follows: TGTGCCAGCAGTTATGGCGCGGCAGGAGCGACCTACGAGCAGTACTTC. The genes are TRBV6-1 and TRBJ2-7, with D hard to call. Trimming removed 5 bases from V and 2 bases from J, with 19 bases in between. The germline V gene has CDR1 MNHNS and CDR2 SASEGT. The CDR3 has 16 amino acids.

This clonotype was recorded many times. The V and J genes are TRBV2 and TRBJ1-1; the D is unclear. CDR3 length: 14 amino acids. CDR1 is SNHLY, CDR2 FYNNEI, per germline. V lost 5 bases and J lost 2, with 12 bases in between. The CDR3: CASSTEETNTEAFF. The CDR3 nucleotides are TGTGCCAGCAGTACTGAGGAGACCAACACTGAAGCTTTCTTT.